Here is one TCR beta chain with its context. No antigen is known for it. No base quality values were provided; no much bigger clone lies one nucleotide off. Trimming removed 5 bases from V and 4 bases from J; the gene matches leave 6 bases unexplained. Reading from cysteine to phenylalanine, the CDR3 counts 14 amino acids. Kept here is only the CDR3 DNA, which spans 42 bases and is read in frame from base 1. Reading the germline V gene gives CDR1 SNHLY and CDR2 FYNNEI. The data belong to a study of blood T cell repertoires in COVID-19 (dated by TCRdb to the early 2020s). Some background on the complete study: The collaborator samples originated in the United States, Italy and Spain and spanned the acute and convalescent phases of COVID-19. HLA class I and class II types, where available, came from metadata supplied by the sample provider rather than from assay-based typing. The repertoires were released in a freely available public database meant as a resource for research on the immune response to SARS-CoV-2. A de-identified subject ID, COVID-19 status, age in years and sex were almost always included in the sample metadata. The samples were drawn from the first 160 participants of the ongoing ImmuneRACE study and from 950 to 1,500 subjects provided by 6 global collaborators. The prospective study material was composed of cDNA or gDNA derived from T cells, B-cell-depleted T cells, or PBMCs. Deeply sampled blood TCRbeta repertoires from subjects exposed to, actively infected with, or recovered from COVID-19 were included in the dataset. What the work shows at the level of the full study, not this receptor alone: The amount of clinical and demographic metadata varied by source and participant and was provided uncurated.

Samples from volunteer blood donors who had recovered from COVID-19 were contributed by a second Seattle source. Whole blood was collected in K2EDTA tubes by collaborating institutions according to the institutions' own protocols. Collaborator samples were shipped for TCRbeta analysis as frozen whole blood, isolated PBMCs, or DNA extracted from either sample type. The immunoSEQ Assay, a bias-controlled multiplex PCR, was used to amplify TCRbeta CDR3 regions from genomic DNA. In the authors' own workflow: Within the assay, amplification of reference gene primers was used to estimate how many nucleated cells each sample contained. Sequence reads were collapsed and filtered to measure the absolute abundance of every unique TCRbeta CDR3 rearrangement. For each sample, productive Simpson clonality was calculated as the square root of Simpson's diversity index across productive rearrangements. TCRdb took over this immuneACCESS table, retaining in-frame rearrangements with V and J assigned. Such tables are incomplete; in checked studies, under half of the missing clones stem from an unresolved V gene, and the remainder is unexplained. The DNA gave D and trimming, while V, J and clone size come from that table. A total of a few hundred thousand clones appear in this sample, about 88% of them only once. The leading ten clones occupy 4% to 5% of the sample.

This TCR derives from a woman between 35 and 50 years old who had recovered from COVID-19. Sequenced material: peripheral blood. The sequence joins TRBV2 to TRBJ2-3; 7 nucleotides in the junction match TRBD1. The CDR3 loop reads CASSLGGRPDTQYF. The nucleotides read TGTGCCAGCAGTCTAGGGGGCCGGCCAGATACGCAGTATTTT.